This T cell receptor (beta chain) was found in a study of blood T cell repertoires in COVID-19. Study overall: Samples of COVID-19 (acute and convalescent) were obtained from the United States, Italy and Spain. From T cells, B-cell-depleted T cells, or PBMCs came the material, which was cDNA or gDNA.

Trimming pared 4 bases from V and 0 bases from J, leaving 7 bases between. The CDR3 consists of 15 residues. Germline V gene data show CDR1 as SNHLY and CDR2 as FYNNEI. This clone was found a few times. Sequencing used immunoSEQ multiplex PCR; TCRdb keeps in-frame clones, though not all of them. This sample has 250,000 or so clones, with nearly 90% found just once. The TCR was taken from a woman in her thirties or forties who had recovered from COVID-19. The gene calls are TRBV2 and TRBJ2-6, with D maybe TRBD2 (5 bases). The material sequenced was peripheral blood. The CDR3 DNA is TGTGCCAGCAGTGGGAGGATCTCTGGGGCCAACGTCCTGACTTTC. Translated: CASSGRISGANVLTF.